This TCR beta chain came from a study of T-cell reconstitution after alpha-beta-depleted transplantation in children. General study points: The study traced high day-60 TCRbeta diversity in some patients to surviving recipient T cells and thymic progenitors. Newly produced T cells mostly provided counts and TCRbeta diversity after one year, as hyperexpanded clones declined. In patients about two months after transplant, alpha-beta T cells reportedly arose from several hundred expanded graft clones.

A remark on this clonotype: Its matching antigen is unknown.

Losses at the gene ends were 3 bases for V and 2 bases for J; bases not matched to a gene: 21. The germline gives CDR1 SGDLS, CDR2 YYNGEE. The CDR3 covers 20 residues. Preparing the TCRbeta library involved the use of unique molecular identifiers. TCRdb redid the calling of the PCR reads with MiXCR, one entry per CDR3 protein. The table includes about 200,000 distinct CDR3 sequences, over 15% detected once. The chain joins TRBV9 to TRBJ2-7; TRBD1 aligns across 9 bases. The sample here was PBMCs, mostly from graft donor cells, taken 360 days after TCRalphabeta/CD19-depleted stem cell transplant. The clonotype was recovered from a male patient aged 2 to 9 who had a stem cell transplant for acute lymphoblastic leukemia, so the T cells may come from the graft donor. CDR3 sequence reads: CASSENPDLLWGQGPYEQYF. The CDR3 DNA follows: TGTGCCAGCAGCGAGAACCCCGATCTTTTGTGGGGACAGGGACCCTACGAGCAGTACTTC.